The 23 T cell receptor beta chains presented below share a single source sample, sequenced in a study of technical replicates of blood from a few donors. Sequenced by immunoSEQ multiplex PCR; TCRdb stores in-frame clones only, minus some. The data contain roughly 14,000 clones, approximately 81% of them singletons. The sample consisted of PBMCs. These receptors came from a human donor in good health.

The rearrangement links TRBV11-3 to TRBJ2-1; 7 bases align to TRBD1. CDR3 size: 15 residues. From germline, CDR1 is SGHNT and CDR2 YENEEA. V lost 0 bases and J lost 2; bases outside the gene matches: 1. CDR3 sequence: CASSLEGGAYNEQFF. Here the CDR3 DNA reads TGTGCCAGCAGCTTAGAAGGGGGCGCCTACAATGAGCAGTTCTTC. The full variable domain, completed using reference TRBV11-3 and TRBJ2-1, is EAGVVQSPRYKIIEKKQPVAFWCNPISGHNTLYWYLQNLGQGPELLIRYENEEAVDDSQLPKDRFSAERLKGVDSTLKIQPAELGDSAVYLCASSLEGGAYNEQFFGPGTRLTVL.

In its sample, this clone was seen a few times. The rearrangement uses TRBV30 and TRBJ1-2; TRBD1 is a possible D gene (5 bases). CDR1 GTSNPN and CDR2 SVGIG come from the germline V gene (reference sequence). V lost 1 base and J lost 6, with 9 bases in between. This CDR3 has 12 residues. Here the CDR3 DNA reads TGTGCCTGGAGTGGGGGCGCGGATGGCTACACCTTC. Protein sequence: CAWSGGADGYTF.

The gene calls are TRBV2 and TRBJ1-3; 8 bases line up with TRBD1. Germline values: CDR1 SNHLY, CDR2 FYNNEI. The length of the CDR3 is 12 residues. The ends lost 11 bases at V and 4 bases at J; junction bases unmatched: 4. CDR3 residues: CAGRDRGNTIYF. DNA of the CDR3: TGTGCCGGCCGGGACAGGGGAAACACCATATATTTT.

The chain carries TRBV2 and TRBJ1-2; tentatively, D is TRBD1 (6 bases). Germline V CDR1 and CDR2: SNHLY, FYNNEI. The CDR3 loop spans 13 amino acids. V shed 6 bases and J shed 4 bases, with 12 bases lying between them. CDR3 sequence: CASRKDSSYGYTF. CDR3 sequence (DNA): TGTGCCAGCAGGAAGGACAGTAGCTATGGCTACACCTTC.

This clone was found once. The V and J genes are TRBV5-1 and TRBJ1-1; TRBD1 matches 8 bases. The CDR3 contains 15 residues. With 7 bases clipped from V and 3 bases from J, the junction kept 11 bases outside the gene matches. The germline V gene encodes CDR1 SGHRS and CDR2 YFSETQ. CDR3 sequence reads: CASYSGGAPDTEAFF. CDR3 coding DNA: TGCGCCAGCTACTCAGGGGGCGCCCCAGACACTGAAGCTTTCTTT.

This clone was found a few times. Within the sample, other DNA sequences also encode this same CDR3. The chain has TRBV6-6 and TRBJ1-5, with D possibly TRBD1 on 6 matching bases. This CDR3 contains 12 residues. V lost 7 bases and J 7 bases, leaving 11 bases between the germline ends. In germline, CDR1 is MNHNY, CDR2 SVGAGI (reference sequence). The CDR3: CASTQGNQPQHF. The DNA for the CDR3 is TGTGCCAGCACGCAGGGGAACCAGCCCCAGCATTTT.

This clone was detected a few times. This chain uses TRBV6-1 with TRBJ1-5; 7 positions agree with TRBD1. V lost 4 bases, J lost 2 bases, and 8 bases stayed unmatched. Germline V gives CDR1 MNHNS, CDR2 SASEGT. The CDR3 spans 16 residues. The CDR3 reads CASSGQGQAGNQPQHF. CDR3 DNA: TGTGCCAGCAGTGGGCAAGGACAGGCGGGCAATCAGCCCCAGCATTTT.

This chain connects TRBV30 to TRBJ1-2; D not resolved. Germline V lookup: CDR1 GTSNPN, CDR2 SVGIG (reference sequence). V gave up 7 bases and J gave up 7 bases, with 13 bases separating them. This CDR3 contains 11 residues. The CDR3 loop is CASLRGLGYTF. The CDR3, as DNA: TGTGCCTCCTTGCGGGGTCTTGGCTACACCTTC.

CDR3 bases: TGTGCCAGCAGCCGACCGGGACAGGGGGACTACGAGCAGTACTTC. It translates to CASSRPGQGDYEQYF. The chain carries TRBV5-6 and TRBJ2-7; the match to TRBD1 covers 11 bases. This CDR3 region has 15 residues. Per the germline V gene, CDR1 is SGHDT and CDR2 is YYEEEE. The trim removed 4 bases at V and 3 bases at J, leaving 6 bases unmatched.

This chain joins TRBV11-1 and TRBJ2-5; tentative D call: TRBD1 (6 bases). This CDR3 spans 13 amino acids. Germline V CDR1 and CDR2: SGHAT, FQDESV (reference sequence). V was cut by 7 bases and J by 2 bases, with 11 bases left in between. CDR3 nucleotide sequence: TGTGCCAGCATGGGGGCGGAACAAGAGACCCAGTACTTC. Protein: CASMGAEQETQYF.

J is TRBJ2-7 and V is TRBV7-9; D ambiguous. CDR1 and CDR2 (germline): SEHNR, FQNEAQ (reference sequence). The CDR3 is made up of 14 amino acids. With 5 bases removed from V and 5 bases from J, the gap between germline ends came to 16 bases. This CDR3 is CASSPTSTTDEQYF. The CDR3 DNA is TGTGCCAGCAGCCCGACTTCTACCACGGACGAGCAGTACTTC.

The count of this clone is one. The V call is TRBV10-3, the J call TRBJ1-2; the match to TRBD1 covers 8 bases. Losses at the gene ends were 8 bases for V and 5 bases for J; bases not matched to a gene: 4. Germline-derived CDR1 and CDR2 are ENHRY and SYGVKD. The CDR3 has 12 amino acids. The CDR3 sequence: CAISGGAYGYTF. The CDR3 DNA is TGTGCCATCTCAGGGGGCGCTTATGGCTACACCTTC.

CDR3 region: CASSLIEGQPYYGYTF. In DNA form, the CDR3 reads TGTGCCAGCAGTTTAATCGAGGGACAGCCCTACTATGGCTACACCTTC. The chain is built from TRBV7-9 and TRBJ1-2; 7 bases agree with TRBD1. V was pared by 6 bases and J by 3 bases, with 13 bases of the junction left unmatched. Per the germline V gene, CDR1 is SEHNR and CDR2 is FQNEAQ (reference sequence). This CDR3 contains 16 residues.

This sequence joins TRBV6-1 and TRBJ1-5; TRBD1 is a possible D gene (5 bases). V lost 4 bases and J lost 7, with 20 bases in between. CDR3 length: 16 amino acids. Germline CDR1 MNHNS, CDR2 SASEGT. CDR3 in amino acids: CASSVLVGGSRQPQHF. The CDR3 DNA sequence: TGTGCCAGCAGTGTTTTAGTGGGGGGTTCGCGGCAGCCCCAGCATTTT.

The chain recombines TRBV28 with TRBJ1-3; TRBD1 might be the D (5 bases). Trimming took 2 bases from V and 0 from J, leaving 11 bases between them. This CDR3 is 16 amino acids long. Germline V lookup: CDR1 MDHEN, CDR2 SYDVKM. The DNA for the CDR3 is TGTGCCAGCAGTTTAGCGGGGGTCATCTCTGGAAACACCATATATTTT. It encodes CASSLAGVISGNTIYF.

The CDR3 sequence: CSAEQGRTQYF. The CDR3 region has the DNA TGCAGTGCTGAACAGGGGCGTACGCAGTATTTT. The chain combines TRBV20-1 with TRBJ2-3; TRBD1 matches 7 bases. The V gene's germline CDR1 is DFQATT and CDR2 SNEGSKA (reference sequence). Trimming at V came to 5 bases and at J to 8 bases, leaving 4 bases not matched to a gene. The CDR3 consists of 11 residues.

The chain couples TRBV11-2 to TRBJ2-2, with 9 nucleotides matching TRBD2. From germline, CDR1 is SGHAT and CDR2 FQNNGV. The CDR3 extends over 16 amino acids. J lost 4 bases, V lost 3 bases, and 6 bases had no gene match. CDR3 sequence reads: CASSFLLAGVTGELFF. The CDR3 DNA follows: TGTGCCAGCAGCTTCCTATTAGCGGGAGTCACCGGGGAGCTGTTTTTT.

The CDR3 spells CASSKETGLYRQPQHF. The DNA of the CDR3 is TGTGCCAGCAGCAAAGAAACAGGGCTATATCGTCAGCCCCAGCATTTT. This chain uses TRBV21-1 with TRBJ1-5; the table calls TRBD1, which could not be checked here. TRBV21-1 has pseudogene status. This CDR3 contains 16 residues.

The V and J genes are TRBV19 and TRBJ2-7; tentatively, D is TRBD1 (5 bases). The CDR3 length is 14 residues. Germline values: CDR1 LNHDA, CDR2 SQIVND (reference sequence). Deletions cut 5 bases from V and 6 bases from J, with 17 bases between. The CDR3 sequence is CASSRSPGLGEQYF. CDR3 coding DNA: TGTGCCAGTAGTCGGTCTCCAGGGCTTGGCGAGCAGTACTTC.

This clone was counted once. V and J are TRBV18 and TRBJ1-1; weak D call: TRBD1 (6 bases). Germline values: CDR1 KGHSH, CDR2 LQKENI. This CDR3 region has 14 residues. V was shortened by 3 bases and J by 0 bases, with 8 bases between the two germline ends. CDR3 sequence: CASSPTGLNTEAFF. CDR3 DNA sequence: TGTGCCAGCTCACCGACAGGACTGAACACTGAAGCTTTCTTT.

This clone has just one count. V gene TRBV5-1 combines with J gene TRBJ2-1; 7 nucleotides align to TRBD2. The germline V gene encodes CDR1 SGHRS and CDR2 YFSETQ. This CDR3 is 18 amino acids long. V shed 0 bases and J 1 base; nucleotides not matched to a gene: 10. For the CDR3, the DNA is TGCGCCAGCAGCTTGGGGACTAGTTCGGTGTATTCCTACAATGAGCAGTTCTTC. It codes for CASSLGTSSVYSYNEQFF.

In DNA form, the CDR3 reads TGTGCCAGCAGCTCCCAAGCGGAAGTCTCCTACGAGCAGTACTTC. It specifies CASSSQAEVSYEQYF. The chain joins TRBV7-2 to TRBJ2-7; a weak D match, TRBD2 (5 bases). Germline V lookup: CDR1 SGHTA, CDR2 FQGNSA. Trimming shortened V by 4 bases and J by 0 bases, and 13 bases separated the two germline ends. This CDR3 region has 15 residues.

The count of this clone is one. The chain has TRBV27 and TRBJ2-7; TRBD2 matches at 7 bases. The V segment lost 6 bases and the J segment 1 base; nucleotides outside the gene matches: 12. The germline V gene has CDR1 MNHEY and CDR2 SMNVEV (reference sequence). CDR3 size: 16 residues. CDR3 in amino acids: CASSSTGLAESYEQYF. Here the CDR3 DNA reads TGTGCCAGCAGCTCCACGGGGCTAGCGGAGTCCTACGAGCAGTACTTC.